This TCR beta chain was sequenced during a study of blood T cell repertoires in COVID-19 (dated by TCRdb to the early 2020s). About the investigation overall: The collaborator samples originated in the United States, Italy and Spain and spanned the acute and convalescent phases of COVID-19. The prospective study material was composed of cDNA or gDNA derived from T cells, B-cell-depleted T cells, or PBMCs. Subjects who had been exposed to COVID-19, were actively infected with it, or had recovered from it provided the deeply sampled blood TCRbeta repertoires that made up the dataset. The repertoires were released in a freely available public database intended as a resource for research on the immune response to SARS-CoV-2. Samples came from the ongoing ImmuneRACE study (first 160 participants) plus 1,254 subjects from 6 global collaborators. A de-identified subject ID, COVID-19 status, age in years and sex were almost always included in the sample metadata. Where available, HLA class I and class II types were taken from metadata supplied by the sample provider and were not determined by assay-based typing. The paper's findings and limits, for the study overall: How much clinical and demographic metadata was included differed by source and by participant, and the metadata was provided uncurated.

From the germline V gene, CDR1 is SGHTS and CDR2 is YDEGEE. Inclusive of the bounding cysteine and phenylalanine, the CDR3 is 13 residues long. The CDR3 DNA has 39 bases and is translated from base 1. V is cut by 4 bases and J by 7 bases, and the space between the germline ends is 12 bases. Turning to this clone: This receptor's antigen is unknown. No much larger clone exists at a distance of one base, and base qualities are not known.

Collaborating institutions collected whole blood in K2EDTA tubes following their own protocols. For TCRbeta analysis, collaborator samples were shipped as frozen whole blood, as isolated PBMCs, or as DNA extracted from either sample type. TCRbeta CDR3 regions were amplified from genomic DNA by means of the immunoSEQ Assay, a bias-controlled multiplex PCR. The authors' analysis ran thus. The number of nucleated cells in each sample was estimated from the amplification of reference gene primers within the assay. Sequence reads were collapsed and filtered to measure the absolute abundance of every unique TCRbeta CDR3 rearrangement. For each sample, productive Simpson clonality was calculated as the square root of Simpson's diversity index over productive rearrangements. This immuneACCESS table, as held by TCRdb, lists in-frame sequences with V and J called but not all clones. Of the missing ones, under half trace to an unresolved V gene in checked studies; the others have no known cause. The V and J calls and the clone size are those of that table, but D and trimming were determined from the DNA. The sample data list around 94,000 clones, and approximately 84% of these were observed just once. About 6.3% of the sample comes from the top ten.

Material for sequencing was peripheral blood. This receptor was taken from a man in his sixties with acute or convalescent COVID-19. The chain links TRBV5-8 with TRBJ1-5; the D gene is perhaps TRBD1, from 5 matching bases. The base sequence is TGTGCCAGCAGCCACACAGGAAACCAGCCCCAGCATTTT. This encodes CASSHTGNQPQHF.